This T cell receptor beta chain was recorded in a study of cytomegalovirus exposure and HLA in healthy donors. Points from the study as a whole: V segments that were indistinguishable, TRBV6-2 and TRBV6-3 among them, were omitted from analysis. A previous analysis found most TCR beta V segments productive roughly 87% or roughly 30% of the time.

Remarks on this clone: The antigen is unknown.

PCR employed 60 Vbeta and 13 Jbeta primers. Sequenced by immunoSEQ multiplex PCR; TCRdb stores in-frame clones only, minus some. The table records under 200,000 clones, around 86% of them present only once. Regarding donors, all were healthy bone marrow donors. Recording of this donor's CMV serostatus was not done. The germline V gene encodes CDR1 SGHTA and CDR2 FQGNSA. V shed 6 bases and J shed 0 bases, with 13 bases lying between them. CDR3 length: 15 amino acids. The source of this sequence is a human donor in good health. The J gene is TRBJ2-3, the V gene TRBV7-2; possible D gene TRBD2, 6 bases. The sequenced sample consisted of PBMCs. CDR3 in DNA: TGTGCCAGCAGTCCTAGCGTTTCGAGCACAGATACGCAGTATTTT. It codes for CASSPSVSSTDTQYF.